Included here is one T cell receptor beta chain sequence, with context. These data originate in a study of blood T cells in healthy people across ages. The CDR3 contains 16 residues. V was clipped by 4 bases and J by 7 bases; unmatched bases: 11. CDR1 and CDR2 (germline): LGHNA, YSLEER. A second 7 to 11 cycle PCR used barcoded and J-beta primers. TCRdb processed the 5' RACE reads anew with MiXCR; each CDR3 protein has one entry. This repertoire shows about 970,000 distinct CDR3 sequences, 45% to 60% found once; its top ten account for about 21%. The V and J genes are TRBV4-3 and TRBJ2-1; 9 bases align to TRBD2. The material sequenced was blood. This clonotype was sampled from a woman aged 55-70 years in good health. The CDR3 here is CASSPKIAGVRNEQFF. CDR3 DNA: TGCGCCAGCAGCCCGAAAATAGCGGGAGTGAGAAATGAGCAGTTCTTC.